The rows below give T cell receptor beta chains drawn from one sample of a study of T cell responses to AZD1222 COVID-19 vaccine. Sequencing used immunoSEQ multiplex PCR; TCRdb keeps in-frame clones, though not all of them. The sample includes more than 90,000 clones, about nine tenths of them seen just once. This material consisted of peripheral blood, taken on day 0 of AZD1222 vaccination. Receptors originate from an adult in good health. Each CDR3 is given with its conserved first and last residue. The D gene is left open where the match is weak. Not every row has a clone size; where given, it reads once, few, many or a size class.

D gene	J gene	clone size	V gene	CDR3 DNA	CDR3 protein
TRBD1	TRBJ1-4	-	TRBV3-1/TRBV3-2	TGTGCCAGCAGCCGGGGACAGGCTCTTAATGAAAAACTGTTTTTT	CASSRGQALNEKLFF
TRBD1	TRBJ1-6	-	TRBV28	TGTGCCAACCAGGACAGGGCGTTTTCACCCCTCCACTTT	CANQDRAFSPLHF
TRBD1	TRBJ1-3	-	TRBV28	TGTGCCAGCAGTTTGTACAGGGGCTCAAACACCATATATTTT	CASSLYRGSNTIYF
TRBD1	TRBJ2-1	-	TRBV4-1	TGCGCCAGCAGCCTAGGACAGGGTGCCTACAATGAGCAGTTCTTC	CASSLGQGAYNEQFF
-	TRBJ1-2	-	TRBV3-1/TRBV3-2	TGTGCCAGCAGCCAAGACCCAGCCTTTAACTATGGCTACACCTTC	CASSQDPAFNYGYTF
-	TRBJ2-7	-	TRBV5-1	TGCGCCAGCAGCCGGGAGAGCTCCTACGAGCAGTACTTC	CASSRESSYEQYF
TRBD1	TRBJ1-2	-	TRBV6-2/TRBV6-3	TGTGCCAGCAGTTACCCAGACAGGGTTCCTGGCTACACCTTC	CASSYPDRVPGYTF
-	TRBJ2-7	-	TRBV30	TGTGCCTGGAGTGTACGGGGGTACGAGCAGTACTTC	CAWSVRGYEQYF
TRBD2	TRBJ2-3	-	TRBV2	TGTGCCAGCAGTGATCGGCGAGCGGGGGGGCTTGCAGATACGCAGTATTTT	CASSDRRAGGLADTQYF
-	TRBJ1-3	-	TRBV27	TGTGCCAGCAGTCCTACGAGCTCTGGAAACACCATATATTTT	CASSPTSSGNTIYF
-	TRBJ1-2	-	TRBV15	TGTGCCACCAGCATACTCGAGGACTATGGCTACACCTTC	CATSILEDYGYTF
-	TRBJ1-2	-	TRBV30	TGTGCCTGGAGTGTACTAAGCACAGGGCAAGGCTACACCTTC	CAWSVLSTGQGYTF
-	TRBJ2-2	-	TRBV7-8	TGTGCCAGCAGCCGACAGGTACAGGGAAGGACCGGGGAGCTGTTTTTT	CASSRQVQGRTGELFF
TRBD1	TRBJ1-2	-	TRBV29-1	TGCAGCGTTGAAGAAGTTTCCGGGACAGGGGCATATGGCTACACCTTC	CSVEEVSGTGAYGYTF
-	TRBJ1-2	-	TRBV29-1	TGCAGCGTTGAAGAGTCCGGGGGGCGGGGTGGCTACACCTTC	CSVEESGGRGGYTF
-	TRBJ2-7	few	TRBV6-5	TGTGCCAGCAGTCGGGACAACACCTACGAGCAGTACTTC	CASSRDNTYEQYF
-	TRBJ2-5	-	TRBV3-1/TRBV3-2	TGTGCCAGCAGCCCGCAGCCCTCAGGGCCCGGGGAGACCCAGTACTTC	CASSPQPSGPGETQYF
-	TRBJ2-1	-	TRBV18	TGTGCCAGCTCACCCTCTAGCTTCACTAACAATGAGCAGTTCTTC	CASSPSSFTNNEQFF
TRBD1	TRBJ1-1	once	TRBV5-1	TGCGCCAGCAGCTCGACAGGGGTTGAAGGCACTGAAGCTTTCTTT	CASSSTGVEGTEAFF
TRBD2	TRBJ2-1	once	TRBV6-1	TGTGCCAGCAGTGAACGAAGACTAGCGGGGCGGAGCGAGCAGTTCTTC	CASSERRLAGRSEQFF
-	TRBJ2-7	-	TRBV10-3	TGTGCCATCAGTGAGTCGGAAGGGTTCGAGCAGTACTTC	CAISESEGFEQYF
-	TRBJ1-6	-	TRBV5-6	TGTGCCAGCAGCTTTTTACAGGGTAATTCACCCCTCCACTTT	CASSFLQGNSPLHF
-	TRBJ2-7	-	TRBV27	TGTGCCAGCAGGCCAGCCATTTCGCTCTACGAGCAGTACTTC	CASRPAISLYEQYF
-	TRBJ1-1	-	TRBV6-5	TGTGCCAGCAGTTACTCGCGTAGCTTAGAAGCTTTCTTT	CASSYSRSLEAFF
-	TRBJ2-1	-	TRBV19	TGTGCCAGTAGTATCAGGGTGTCCTACAATGAGCAGTTCTTC	CASSIRVSYNEQFF
-	TRBJ1-3	once	TRBV19	TGTGCCAGTAGTATCGCCCGAGAAGACACCATATATTTT	CASSIAREDTIYF
TRBD2	TRBJ2-3	-	TRBV5-1	TGCGCCAGCAGCTTGGCCGTAGCGGGGGATTTGGATACGCAGTATTTT	CASSLAVAGDLDTQYF
-	TRBJ1-1	-	TRBV13	TGTGCCAGCAGCTCCCTCCTAAAACGTCAGGAGGGAGCTTTCTTT	CASSSLLKRQEGAFF
-	TRBJ2-3	-	TRBV29-1	TGCAGCGTTGAAGGGGGCAGGGAAAGCACAGATACGCAGTATTTT	CSVEGGRESTDTQYF